These T cell receptor beta chains were read from a single sample in a study of blood T cell repertoires in COVID-19. TCRdb's copy holds only in-frame clones and misses some; the assay was immunoSEQ multiplex PCR. In the table there are 90,000 to 120,000 clones, 75% to 90% of which are singletons. Sequencing was carried out using peripheral blood. These receptors came from a woman older than 75 with acute or convalescent COVID-19. The CDR3 runs from the conserved cysteine through the conserved F or W. The D gene is left open where the match is weak.

J: TRBJ1-1
V: TRBV27
D: NA
CDR3: CASSLTSGRGTEAFF
DNA: TGTGCCAGCAGTTTAACGAGCGGGAGGGGAACTGAAGCTTTCTTT

J: TRBJ2-3
V: TRBV2
D: NA
CDR3: CASSGGQSTDTQYF
DNA: TGTGCCAGCAGTGGTGGACAGAGCACAGATACGCAGTATTTT

J: TRBJ2-5
V: TRBV7-2
D: TRBD2
CDR3: CASTAQRGGETQYF
DNA: TGTGCCAGCACCGCCCAGCGGGGAGGAGAGACCCAGTACTTC

J: TRBJ1-1
V: TRBV18
D: TRBD1
CDR3: CASSPPTGGGGNTEAFF
DNA: TGTGCCAGCTCACCACCGACAGGGGGCGGTGGGAACACTGAAGCTTTCTTT

J: TRBJ1-4
V: TRBV30
D: TRBD1
CDR3: CAWSIQGTEKLFF
DNA: TGTGCCTGGAGTATACAGGGGACAGAAAAACTGTTTTTT

J: TRBJ1-1
V: TRBV2
D: TRBD1
CDR3: CASRGQDTEAFF
DNA: TGTGCCAGCAGGGGACAGGACACTGAAGCTTTCTTT

J: TRBJ2-3
V: TRBV9
D: NA
CDR3: CASNAVGAADTQYF
DNA: TGTGCCAGCAACGCCGTGGGGGCGGCAGATACGCAGTATTTT

J: TRBJ2-2
V: TRBV28
D: NA
CDR3: CASRPGHPTGELFF
DNA: TGTGCCAGCAGACCGGGACATCCTACCGGGGAGCTGTTTTTT

J: TRBJ2-7
V: TRBV29-1
D: TRBD1
CDR3: CSVSGQGMYEQYF
DNA: TGCAGCGTCTCGGGACAGGGGATGTACGAGCAGTACTTC

J: TRBJ1-2
V: TRBV18
D: TRBD1
CDR3: CASSPRTGDGYTF
DNA: TGTGCCAGCTCACCACGTACAGGGGATGGCTACACCTTC

J: TRBJ2-3
V: TRBV27
D: NA
CDR3: CASSFTEADTQYF
DNA: TGTGCCAGCAGTTTCACAGAAGCAGATACGCAGTATTTT